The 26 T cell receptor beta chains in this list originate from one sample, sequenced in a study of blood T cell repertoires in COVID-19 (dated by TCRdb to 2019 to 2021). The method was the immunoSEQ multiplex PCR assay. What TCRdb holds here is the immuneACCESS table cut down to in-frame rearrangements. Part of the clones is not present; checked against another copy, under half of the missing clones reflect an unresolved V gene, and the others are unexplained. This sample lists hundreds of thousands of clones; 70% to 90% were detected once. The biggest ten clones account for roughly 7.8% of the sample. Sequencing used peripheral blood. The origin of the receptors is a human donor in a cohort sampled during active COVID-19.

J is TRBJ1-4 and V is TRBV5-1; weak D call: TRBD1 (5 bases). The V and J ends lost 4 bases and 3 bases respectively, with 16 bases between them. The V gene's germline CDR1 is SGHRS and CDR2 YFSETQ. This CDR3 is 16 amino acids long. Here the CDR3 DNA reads TGCGCCAGCAGCCCGGACATAACCAGGGCTAATGAAAAACTGTTTTTT. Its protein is CASSPDITRANEKLFF.

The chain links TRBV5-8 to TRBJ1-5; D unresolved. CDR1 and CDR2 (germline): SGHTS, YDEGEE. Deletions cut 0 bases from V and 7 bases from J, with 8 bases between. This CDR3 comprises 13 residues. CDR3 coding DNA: TGTGCCAGCAGCTTGGACATAAAGCAGCCCCAGCATTTT. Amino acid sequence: CASSLDIKQPQHF.

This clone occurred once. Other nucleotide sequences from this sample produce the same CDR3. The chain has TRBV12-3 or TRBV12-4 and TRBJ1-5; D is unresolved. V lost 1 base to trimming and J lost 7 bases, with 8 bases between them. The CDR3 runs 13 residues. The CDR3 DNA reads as TGTGCCAGCAGTTTAGGCGGAGGGCAGCCCCAGCATTTT. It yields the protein CASSLGGGQPQHF.

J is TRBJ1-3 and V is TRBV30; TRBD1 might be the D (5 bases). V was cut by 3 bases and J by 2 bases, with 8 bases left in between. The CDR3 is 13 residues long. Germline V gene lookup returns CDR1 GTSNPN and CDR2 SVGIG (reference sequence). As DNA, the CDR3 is TGTGCCTGGAGCGCGGACACTGGAAACACCATATATTTT. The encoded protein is CAWSADTGNTIYF.

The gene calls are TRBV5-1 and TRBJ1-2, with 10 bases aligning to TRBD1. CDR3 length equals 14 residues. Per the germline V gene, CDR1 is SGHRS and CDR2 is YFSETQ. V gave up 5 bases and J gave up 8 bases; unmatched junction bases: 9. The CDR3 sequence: CASSIGTGVGGYTF. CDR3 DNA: TGCGCCAGCAGTATAGGGACAGGGGTCGGAGGCTACACCTTC. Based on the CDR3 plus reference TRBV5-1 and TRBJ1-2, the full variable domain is KAGVTQTPRYLIKTRGQQVTLSCSPISGHRSVSWYQQTPGQGLQFLFEYFSETQRNKGNFPGRFSGRQFSNSRSEMNVSTLELGDSALYLCASSIGTGVGGYTFGSGTRLTVV.

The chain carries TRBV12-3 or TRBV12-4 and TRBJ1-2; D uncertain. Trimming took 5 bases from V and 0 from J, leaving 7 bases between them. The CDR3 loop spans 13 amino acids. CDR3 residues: CASSAPANYGYTF. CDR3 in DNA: TGTGCCAGCAGTGCACCGGCTAACTATGGCTACACCTTC.

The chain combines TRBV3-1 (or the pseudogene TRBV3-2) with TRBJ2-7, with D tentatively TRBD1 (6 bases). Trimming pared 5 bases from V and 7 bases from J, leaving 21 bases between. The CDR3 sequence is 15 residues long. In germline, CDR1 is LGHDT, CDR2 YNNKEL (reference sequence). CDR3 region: CASSYAGTISLEQYF. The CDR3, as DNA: TGTGCCAGCAGCTACGCCGGGACAATCTCTCTGGAGCAGTACTTC.

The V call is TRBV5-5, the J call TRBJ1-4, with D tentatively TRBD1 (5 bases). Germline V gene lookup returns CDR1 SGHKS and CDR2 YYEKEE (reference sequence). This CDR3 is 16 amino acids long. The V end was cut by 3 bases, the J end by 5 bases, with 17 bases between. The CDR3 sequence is CASSSSTGETNEKLFF. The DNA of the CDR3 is TGTGCCAGCAGCTCGTCTACAGGAGAGACAAATGAAAAACTGTTTTTT.

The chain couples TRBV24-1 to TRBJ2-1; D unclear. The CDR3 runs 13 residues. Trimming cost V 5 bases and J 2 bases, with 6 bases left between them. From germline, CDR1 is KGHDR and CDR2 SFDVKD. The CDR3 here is CATSGRPYNEQFF. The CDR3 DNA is TGTGCCACCAGTGGCAGGCCCTACAATGAGCAGTTCTTC.

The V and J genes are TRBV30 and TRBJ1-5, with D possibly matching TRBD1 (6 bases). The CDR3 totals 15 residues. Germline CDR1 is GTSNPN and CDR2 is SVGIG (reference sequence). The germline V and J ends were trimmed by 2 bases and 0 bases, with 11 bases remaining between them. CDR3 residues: CAWSSLGGSNQPQHF. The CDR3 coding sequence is TGTGCCTGGAGTTCCCTAGGGGGTAGCAATCAGCCCCAGCATTTT.

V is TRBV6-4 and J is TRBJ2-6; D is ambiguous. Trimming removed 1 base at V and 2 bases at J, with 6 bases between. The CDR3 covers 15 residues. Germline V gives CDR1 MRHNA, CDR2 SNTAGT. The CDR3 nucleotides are TGTGCCAGCAGTGACTTAACAGCTGGGGCCAACGTCCTGACTTTC. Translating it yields CASSDLTAGANVLTF.

CDR3 DNA sequence: TGTGCCAGCTCGGCCGGGACAGGGCCCTACGAGCAGTACTTC. Protein sequence: CASSAGTGPYEQYF. The genes are TRBV18 and TRBJ2-7; 9 bases fit TRBD1. V shed 6 bases and J 2 bases; nucleotides not matched to a gene: 5. CDR1 KGHSH and CDR2 LQKENI come from the germline V gene. The CDR3 is made up of 14 amino acids.

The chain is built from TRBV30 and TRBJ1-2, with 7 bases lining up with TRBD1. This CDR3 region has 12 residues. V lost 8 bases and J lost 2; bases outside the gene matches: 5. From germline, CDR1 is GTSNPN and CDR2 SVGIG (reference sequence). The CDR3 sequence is CATSTGNYGYTF. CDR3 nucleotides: TGTGCCACCTCGACAGGGAACTATGGCTACACCTTC.

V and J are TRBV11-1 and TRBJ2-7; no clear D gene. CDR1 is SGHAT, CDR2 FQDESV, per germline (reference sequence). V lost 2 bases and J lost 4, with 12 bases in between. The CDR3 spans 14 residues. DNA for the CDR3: TGTGCCAGCAGCTTAAAAAAGGAGCTTTACGAGCAGTACTTC. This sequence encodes CASSLKKELYEQYF.

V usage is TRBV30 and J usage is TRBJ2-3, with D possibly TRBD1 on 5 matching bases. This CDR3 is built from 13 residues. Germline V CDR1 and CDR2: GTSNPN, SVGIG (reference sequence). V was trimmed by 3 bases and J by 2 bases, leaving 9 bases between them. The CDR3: CAWRGRVTDTQYF. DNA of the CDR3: TGTGCCTGGAGGGGGCGCGTCACAGATACGCAGTATTTT.

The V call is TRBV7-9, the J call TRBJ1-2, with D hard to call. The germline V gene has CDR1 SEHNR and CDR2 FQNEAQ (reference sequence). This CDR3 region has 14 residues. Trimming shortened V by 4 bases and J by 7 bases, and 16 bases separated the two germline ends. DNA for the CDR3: TGTGCCAGCAGCTCCGAGGGTGCCTGGGGTGGCTACACCTTC. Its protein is CASSSEGAWGGYTF.

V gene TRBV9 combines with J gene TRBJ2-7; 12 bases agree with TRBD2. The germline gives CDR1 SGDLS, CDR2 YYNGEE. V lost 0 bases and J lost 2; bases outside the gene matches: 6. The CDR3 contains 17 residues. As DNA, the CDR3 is TGTGCCAGCAGCGTAGCTAGCGGGGGGGCCTCAACCTACGAGCAGTACTTC. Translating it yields CASSVASGGASTYEQYF.

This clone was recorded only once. CDR3 DNA: TGTGCCAGCAGCTCCAGGGGGCTTGGGACTGAAGCTTTCTTT. Translated: CASSSRGLGTEAFF. The chain employs TRBV7-8 and TRBJ1-1; 8 bases align to TRBD1. Germline assignment: CDR1 SGHVS and CDR2 FQNEAQ. Trimming took 4 bases from V and 5 from J; bases not matched to a gene: 6. CDR3 length: 14 residues.

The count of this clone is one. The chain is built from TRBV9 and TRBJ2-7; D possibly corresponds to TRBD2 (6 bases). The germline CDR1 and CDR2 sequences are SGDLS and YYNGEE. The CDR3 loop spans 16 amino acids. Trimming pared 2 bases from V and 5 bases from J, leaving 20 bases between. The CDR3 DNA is TGTGCCAGCAGCGTCGGGTTGGTGGGGGGTAAGGACGAGCAGTACTTC. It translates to CASSVGLVGGKDEQYF.

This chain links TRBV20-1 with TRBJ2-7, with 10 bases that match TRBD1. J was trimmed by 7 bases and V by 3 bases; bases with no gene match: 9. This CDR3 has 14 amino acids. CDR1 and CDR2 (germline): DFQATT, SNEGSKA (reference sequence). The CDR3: CSASREGQGWEQYF. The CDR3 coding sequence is TGCAGTGCTAGTCGAGAGGGACAGGGGTGGGAGCAGTACTTC.

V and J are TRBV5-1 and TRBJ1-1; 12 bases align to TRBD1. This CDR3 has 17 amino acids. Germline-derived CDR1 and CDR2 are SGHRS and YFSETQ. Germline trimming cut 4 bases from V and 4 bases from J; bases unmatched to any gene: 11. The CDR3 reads CASSTSGTGGLGTEAFF. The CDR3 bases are TGCGCCAGCAGCACCTCCGGGACAGGGGGCTTGGGCACTGAAGCTTTCTTT.

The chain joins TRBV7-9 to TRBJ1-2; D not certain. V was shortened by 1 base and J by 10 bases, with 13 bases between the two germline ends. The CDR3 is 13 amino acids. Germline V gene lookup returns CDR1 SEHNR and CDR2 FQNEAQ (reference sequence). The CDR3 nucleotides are TGTGCCAGCAGCTTAGGAGGGCGCGATTTCTACACCTTC. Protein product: CASSLGGRDFYTF.

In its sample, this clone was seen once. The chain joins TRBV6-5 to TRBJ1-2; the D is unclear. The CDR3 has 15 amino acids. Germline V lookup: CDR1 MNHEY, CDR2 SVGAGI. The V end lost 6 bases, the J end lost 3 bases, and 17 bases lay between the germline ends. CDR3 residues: CASSGRTERDYGYTF. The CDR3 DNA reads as TGTGCCAGCAGCGGACGGACTGAAAGGGACTATGGCTACACCTTC.

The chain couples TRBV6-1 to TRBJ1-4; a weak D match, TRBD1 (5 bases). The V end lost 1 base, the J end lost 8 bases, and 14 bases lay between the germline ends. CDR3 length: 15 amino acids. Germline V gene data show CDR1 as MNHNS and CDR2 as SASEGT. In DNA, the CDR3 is TGTGCCAGCAGTGAAGACCGACAGTCCGGGGAAAAACTGTTTTTT. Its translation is CASSEDRQSGEKLFF.

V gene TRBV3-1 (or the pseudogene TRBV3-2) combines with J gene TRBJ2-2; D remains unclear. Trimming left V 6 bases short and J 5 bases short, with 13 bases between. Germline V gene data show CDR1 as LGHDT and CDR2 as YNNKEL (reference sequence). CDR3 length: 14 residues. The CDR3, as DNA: TGTGCCAGCAGGCCCTTGTCAGGTACCGGGGAGCTGTTTTTT. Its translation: CASRPLSGTGELFF.

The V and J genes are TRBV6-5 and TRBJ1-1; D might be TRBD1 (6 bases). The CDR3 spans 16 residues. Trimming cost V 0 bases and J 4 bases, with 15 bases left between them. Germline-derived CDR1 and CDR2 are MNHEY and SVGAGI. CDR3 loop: CASSYSTPGQSTEAFF. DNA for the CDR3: TGTGCCAGCAGTTACTCGACTCCCGGACAGTCCACTGAAGCTTTCTTT.